One and the same sample provided the 17 T cell receptor beta chains below, sequenced in a study of CD4 T cells in relation to SARS-CoV-2 and coronaviruses. TCRdb keeps only in-frame clones here, not all; method: immunoSEQ multiplex PCR. The table includes more than 20,000 clones, 72% detected once. Before the COVID-19 pandemic, during about 2010-2018, CD4+ T cells were taken from unexposed donors. CD4+ T cells were isolated from the cells after around 10 days of culture. Their antigen targets remain unknown. The sequenced sample consisted of CD4+ T cells from PBMCs, cultured in vitro. The source of these receptors is a human donor in good health.

The V gene is TRBV6-6, the J gene TRBJ2-6; D gene unclear. Trimming took 4 bases from V and 0 from J, leaving 4 bases between them. Germline CDR1 is MNHNY and CDR2 is SVGAGI (reference sequence). This CDR3 comprises 14 residues. In nucleotides, the CDR3 is TGTGCCAGCAGTTTGGGCTCTGGGGCCAACGTCCTGACTTTC. This translates into CASSLGSGANVLTF.

This clone was counted only a few times. The rearrangement uses TRBV3-1 (or the pseudogene TRBV3-2) and TRBJ1-6; no clear D gene. The V end lost 1 base, the J end lost 6 bases, and 4 bases lay between the germline ends. CDR1 is LGHDT and CDR2 is YNNKEL in the germline V gene (reference sequence). This CDR3 has 13 amino acids. The CDR3 loop reads CASSQGGNSPLHF. The CDR3 bases are TGTGCCAGCAGCCAAGGTGGTAATTCACCCCTCCACTTT.

The chain has TRBV7-9 and TRBJ1-3, with a possible D match to TRBD1 (5 bases). The CDR3 length is 16 residues. Trimming pared 5 bases from V and 0 bases from J, leaving 14 bases between. The V gene's germline CDR1 is SEHNR and CDR2 FQNEAQ (reference sequence). The CDR3 region is CASSRDSTLSGNTIYF. The DNA for the CDR3 is TGTGCCAGCAGCCGAGACAGTACACTCTCTGGAAACACCATATATTTT.

This rearrangement joins TRBV30 to TRBJ2-2, with D perhaps TRBD2 (6 bases). Per germline, CDR1 GTSNPN and CDR2 SVGIG (reference sequence). The CDR3 loop spans 14 amino acids. The germline V and J ends were trimmed by 4 bases and 0 bases, with 9 bases remaining between them. In DNA form, the CDR3 reads TGTGCCTGGAATGCGGGGACGAACACCGGGGAGCTGTTTTTT. Its protein is CAWNAGTNTGELFF.

The chain is built from TRBV7-8 and TRBJ2-3, with 11 bases identical to TRBD2. Germline V gives CDR1 SGHVS, CDR2 FQNEAQ. V lost 4 bases and J lost 6; bases outside the gene matches: 9. CDR3 length: 16 amino acids. For the CDR3, the DNA is TGTGCCAGCAGCTCCTTAGCGGGGGGGATTATCGATACGCAGTATTTT. It specifies CASSSLAGGIIDTQYF.

The V and J genes are TRBV7-2 and TRBJ1-5; 8 bases line up with TRBD1. CDR1 and CDR2 from the germline V gene are SGHTA and FQGNSA. After removal of 5 bases from V and 6 bases from J, the junction contained 6 bases not matched to a gene. The CDR3 loop spans 14 amino acids. The CDR3 nucleotides read TGTGCCAGCAGCCAGGGGGCTTCGGTTCAGCCCCAGCATTTT. Its translation: CASSQGASVQPQHF.

In this sample, this clone is large (0.1 to 1%). The chain recombines TRBV2 with TRBJ1-5; 7 nucleotides align to TRBD1. The trim removed 4 bases at V and 4 bases at J, leaving 4 bases unmatched. The CDR3 consists of 14 residues. Germline lookup yields CDR1 SNHLY and CDR2 FYNNEI. Written as DNA, the CDR3 is TGTGCCAGCAGTGGTGGGACAGTGAATCAGCCCCAGCATTTT. Its translation is CASSGGTVNQPQHF.

The rearrangement joins TRBV4-3 to TRBJ2-7; TRBD2 aligns across 13 bases. This CDR3 region has 16 residues. Per the germline V gene, CDR1 is LGHNA and CDR2 is YSLEER. V trimming: 5 bases; J trimming: 7 bases; junction bases outside the gene matches: 11. CDR3 protein: CASSAQPGLAGREQYF. The CDR3 DNA reads as TGCGCCAGCAGCGCACAACCGGGACTAGCGGGGAGAGAGCAGTACTTC.

The chain links TRBV5-1 to TRBJ2-7, with 12 bases matching TRBD2. The CDR3 is made up of 16 amino acids. V shed 0 bases, J shed 2 bases, and the junction held 3 bases outside the gene matches. From germline, CDR1 is SGHRS and CDR2 YFSETQ. CDR3 protein: CASSLALAGGAYEQYF. In nucleotides, the CDR3 is TGCGCCAGCAGCTTGGCACTAGCGGGAGGAGCCTACGAGCAGTACTTC. Full variable domain (remainder filled in from reference TRBV5-1 and TRBJ2-7): KAGVTQTPRYLIKTRGQQVTLSCSPISGHRSVSWYQQTPGQGLQFLFEYFSETQRNKGNFPGRFSGRQFSNSRSEMNVSTLELGDSALYLCASSLALAGGAYEQYFGPGTRLTVT.

The genes are TRBV21-1 and TRBJ1-2; the D call in the table, TRBD1, was not verified against the DNA. TRBV21-1 is noted as a pseudogene. There are 16 residues in the CDR3. CDR3 nucleotides: TGTGCCAGCAGAACGGGACAGGAAATTTCTAACTATGGCTACACCTTC. Its translation is CASRTGQEISNYGYTF.

This clone was found a few times. The chain combines TRBV2 with TRBJ1-1; unclear D gene. The ends were cut back, 6 bases at V and 11 bases at J, with 16 bases in the middle. Germline V gene lookup returns CDR1 SNHLY and CDR2 FYNNEI. This CDR3 has 12 residues. CDR3: CASSRDGFWAFF. As DNA, the CDR3 is TGTGCCAGCAGCCGCGACGGCTTCTGGGCTTTCTTT.

The chain has TRBV6-5 and TRBJ1-1, with D possibly TRBD1 on 5 matching bases. Trimming pared 8 bases from V and 9 bases from J, leaving 25 bases between. Germline loops: CDR1 MNHEY, CDR2 SVGAGI. The CDR3 covers 15 residues. CDR3 sequence reads: CASGGRDEHASKAFF. Written as DNA, the CDR3 is TGTGCCAGCGGAGGCCGGGACGAGCACGCTTCCAAAGCTTTCTTT.

V usage is TRBV5-1 and J usage is TRBJ2-2, with D unclear. V gave up 2 bases and J gave up 5 bases, with 16 bases separating them. This CDR3 is 16 amino acids long. Per germline, CDR1 SGHRS and CDR2 YFSETQ. The CDR3, as DNA: TGCGCCAGCAGCTTAAGGCCCCAAAGAGAGACCGGGGAGCTGTTTTTT. This encodes CASSLRPQRETGELFF.

This clone has just a few counts. This chain uses TRBV5-1 with TRBJ2-7; 13 bases agree with TRBD2. Germline-derived CDR1 and CDR2 are SGHRS and YFSETQ. The CDR3 loop spans 15 amino acids. V lost 6 bases, J lost 2 bases, and 5 bases stayed unmatched. The CDR3 protein is CASKQLAGGTYEQYF. The CDR3 coding sequence is TGCGCCAGCAAGCAACTAGCGGGAGGGACCTACGAGCAGTACTTC.

This clone was counted only a few times. The chain couples TRBV7-9 to TRBJ1-4, with D possibly being TRBD1 (5 bases). The germline CDR1 and CDR2 sequences are SEHNR and FQNEAQ (reference sequence). V was shortened by 1 base and J by 8 bases, with 11 bases between the two germline ends. The CDR3 consists of 14 residues. In DNA form, the CDR3 reads TGTGCCAGCAGCTTAGGGGGGGGAAGCGAAAAACTGTTTTTT. Translated: CASSLGGGSEKLFF.

The V call is TRBV6-5, the J call TRBJ1-2; unclear D gene. This CDR3 contains 15 residues. Germline loops: CDR1 MNHEY, CDR2 SVGAGI. V gave up 0 bases and J gave up 8 bases, with 16 bases separating them. This chain's CDR3 is CASSYSRTRDGGYTF. The CDR3 DNA reads TGTGCCAGCAGTTACTCTCGGACCCGGGATGGGGGCTACACCTTC.

This sequence joins TRBV7-9 and TRBJ1-2, with D possibly being TRBD1 (6 bases). The CDR3 spans 13 residues. V was shortened by 5 bases and J by 6 bases, with 13 bases between the two germline ends. The germline V gene encodes CDR1 SEHNR and CDR2 FQNEAQ (reference sequence). Here the CDR3 DNA reads TGTGCCAGCAGCGTAACAGGGATAGATGGCTACACCTTC. The encoded protein is CASSVTGIDGYTF.